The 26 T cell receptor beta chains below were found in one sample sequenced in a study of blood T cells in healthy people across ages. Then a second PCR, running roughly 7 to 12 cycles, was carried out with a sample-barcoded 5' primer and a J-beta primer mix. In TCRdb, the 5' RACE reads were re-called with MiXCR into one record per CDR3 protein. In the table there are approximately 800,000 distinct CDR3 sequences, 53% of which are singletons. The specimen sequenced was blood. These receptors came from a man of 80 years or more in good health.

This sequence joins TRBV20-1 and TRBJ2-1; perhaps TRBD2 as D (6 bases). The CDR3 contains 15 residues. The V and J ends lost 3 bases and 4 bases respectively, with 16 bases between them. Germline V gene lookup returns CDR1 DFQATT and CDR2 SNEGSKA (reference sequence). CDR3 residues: CSARSRAGIYNEQFF. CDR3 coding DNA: TGCAGTGCTAGGTCGCGGGCGGGAATATACAATGAGCAGTTCTTC.

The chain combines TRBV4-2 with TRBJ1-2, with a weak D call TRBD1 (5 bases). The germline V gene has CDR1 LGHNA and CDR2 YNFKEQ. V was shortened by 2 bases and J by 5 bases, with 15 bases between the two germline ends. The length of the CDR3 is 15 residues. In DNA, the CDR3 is TGTGCCAGCAGCCAACATTCCGGGGAGGGGTATGGCTACACCTTC. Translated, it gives CASSQHSGEGYGYTF.

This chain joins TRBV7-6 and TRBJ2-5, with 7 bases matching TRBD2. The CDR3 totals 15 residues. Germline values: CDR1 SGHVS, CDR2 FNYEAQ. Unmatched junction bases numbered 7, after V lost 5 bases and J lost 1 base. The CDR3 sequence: CASSQYSGIQETQYF. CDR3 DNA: TGTGCCAGCAGCCAATACAGCGGGATCCAAGAGACCCAGTACTTC. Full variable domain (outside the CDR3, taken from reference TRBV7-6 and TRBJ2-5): GAGVSQSPRYKVTKRGQDVALRCDPISGHVSLYWYRQALGQGPEFLTYFNYEAQQDKSGLPNDRFSAERPEGSISTLTIQRTEQRDSAMYRCASSQYSGIQETQYFGPGTRLLVL.

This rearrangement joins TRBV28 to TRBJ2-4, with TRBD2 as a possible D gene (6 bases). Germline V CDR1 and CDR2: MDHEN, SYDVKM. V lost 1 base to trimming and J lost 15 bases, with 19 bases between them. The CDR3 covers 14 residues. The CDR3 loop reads CASSLSRDLMGRYF. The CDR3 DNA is TGTGCCAGCAGTTTATCCCGGGACTTAATGGGGCGGTACTTC.

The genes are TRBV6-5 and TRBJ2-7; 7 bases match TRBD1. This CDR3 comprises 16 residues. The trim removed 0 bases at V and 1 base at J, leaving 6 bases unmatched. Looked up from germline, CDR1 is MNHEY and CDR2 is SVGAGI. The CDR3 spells CASSYSLQGNSYEQYF. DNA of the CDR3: TGTGCCAGCAGTTACTCGTTACAGGGGAATTCCTACGAGCAGTACTTC.

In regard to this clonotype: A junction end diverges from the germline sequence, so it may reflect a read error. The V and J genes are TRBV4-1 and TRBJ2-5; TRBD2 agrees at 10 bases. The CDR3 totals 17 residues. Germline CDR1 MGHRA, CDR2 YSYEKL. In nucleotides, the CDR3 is TGCGCCAGCAGCCAAGACCGGCTAGCGGGAGTTGGGGAGACCCGGTACTTC. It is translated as CASSQDRLAGVGETRYF.

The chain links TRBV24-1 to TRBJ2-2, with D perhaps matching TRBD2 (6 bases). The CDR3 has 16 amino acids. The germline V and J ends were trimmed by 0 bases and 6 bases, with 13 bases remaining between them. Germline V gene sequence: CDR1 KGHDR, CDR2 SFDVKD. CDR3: CATSDLIGSGSGELFF. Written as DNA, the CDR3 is TGTGCCACCAGTGATTTGATCGGGAGCGGGTCCGGGGAGCTGTTTTTT.

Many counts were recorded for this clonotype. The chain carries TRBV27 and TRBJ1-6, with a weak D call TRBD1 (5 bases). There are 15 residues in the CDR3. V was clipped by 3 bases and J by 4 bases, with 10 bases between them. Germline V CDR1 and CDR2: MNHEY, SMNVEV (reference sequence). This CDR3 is CASSLGPAYNSPLHF. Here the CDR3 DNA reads TGTGCCAGCAGTTTGGGGCCAGCATATAATTCACCCCTCCACTTT.

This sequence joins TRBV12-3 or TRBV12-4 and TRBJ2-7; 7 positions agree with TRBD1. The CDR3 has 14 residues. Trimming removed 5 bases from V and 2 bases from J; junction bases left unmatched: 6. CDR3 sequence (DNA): TGTGCCAGCAGTAAGAGACAGGGTCCCTACGAGCAGTACTTC. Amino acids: CASSKRQGPYEQYF.

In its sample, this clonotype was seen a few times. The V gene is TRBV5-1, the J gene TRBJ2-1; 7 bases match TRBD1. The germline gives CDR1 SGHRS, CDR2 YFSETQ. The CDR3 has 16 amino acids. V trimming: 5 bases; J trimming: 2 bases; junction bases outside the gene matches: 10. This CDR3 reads CASSNRGFRTYNEQFF. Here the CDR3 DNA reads TGCGCCAGCAGTAACAGGGGCTTCAGAACCTACAATGAGCAGTTCTTC.

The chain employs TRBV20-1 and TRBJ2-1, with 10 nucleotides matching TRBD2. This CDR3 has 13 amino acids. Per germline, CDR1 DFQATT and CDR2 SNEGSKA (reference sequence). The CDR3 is CSRPSGRSNEQFF. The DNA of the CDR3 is TGCAGCCGCCCTAGCGGGAGAAGCAATGAGCAGTTCTTC.

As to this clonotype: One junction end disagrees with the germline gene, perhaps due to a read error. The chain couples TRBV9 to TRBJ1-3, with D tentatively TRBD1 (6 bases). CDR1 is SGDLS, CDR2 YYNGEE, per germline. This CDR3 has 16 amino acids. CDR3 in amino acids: CVSSARTALGGNTIYF. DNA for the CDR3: TGTGTCAGCAGCGCCAGGACAGCGCTGGGGGGAAACACCATATATTTT.

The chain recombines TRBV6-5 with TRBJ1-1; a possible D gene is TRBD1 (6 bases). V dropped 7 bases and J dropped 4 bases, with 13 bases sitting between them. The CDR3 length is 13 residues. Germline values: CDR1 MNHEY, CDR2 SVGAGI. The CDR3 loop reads CASKMGASTEAFF. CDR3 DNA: TGTGCCAGCAAAATGGGGGCGAGCACTGAAGCTTTCTTT.

CDR3 region: CSARDRPDQPQHF. The CDR3 DNA follows: TGCAGTGCTAGAGACAGACCCGATCAGCCCCAGCATTTT. This chain joins TRBV20-1 and TRBJ1-5; D not certain. Between the trimmed V and J ends, which lost 0 bases and 5 bases, there was a span of 8 bases. The germline V gene has CDR1 DFQATT and CDR2 SNEGSKA (reference sequence). The CDR3 has 13 residues.

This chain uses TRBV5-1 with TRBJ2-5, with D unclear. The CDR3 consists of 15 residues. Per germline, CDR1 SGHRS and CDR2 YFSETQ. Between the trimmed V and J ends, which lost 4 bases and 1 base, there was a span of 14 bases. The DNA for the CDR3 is TGCGCCAGCAGCGCCACGGCAGGACCCCAAGAGACCCAGTACTTC. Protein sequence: CASSATAGPQETQYF.

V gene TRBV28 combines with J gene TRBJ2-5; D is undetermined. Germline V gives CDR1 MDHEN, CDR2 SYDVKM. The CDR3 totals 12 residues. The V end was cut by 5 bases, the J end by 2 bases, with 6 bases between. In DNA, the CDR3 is TGTGCCAGCAGTATGAGGCAAGAGACCCAGTACTTC. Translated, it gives CASSMRQETQYF.

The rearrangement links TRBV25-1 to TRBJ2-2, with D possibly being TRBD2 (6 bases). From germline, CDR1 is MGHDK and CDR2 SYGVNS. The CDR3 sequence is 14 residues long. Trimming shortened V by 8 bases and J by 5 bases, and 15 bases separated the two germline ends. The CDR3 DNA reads TGTGCCAGCGCCCTGGGGGGTCGTACCGGGGAGCTGTTTTTT. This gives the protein CASALGGRTGELFF.

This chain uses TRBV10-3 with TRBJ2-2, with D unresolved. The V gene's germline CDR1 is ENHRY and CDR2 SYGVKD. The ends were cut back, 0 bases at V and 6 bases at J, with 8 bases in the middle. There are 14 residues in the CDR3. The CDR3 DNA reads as TGTGCCATCAGTGAGTCGGACGGACCCGGGGAGCTGTTTTTT. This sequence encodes CAISESDGPGELFF.

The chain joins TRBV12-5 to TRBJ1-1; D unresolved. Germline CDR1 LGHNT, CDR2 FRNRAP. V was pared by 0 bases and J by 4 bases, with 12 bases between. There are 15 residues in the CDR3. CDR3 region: CASGLVLGSSTEAFF. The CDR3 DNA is TGTGCTAGTGGTTTGGTACTAGGGAGTAGCACTGAAGCTTTCTTT.

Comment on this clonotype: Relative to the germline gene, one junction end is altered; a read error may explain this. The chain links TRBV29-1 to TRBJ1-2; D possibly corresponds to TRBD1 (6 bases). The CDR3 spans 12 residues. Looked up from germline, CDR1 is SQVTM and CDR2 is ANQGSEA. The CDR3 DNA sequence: TGCAGCGTGGCTTCAGGGGTAGGTGGCTGCACCTTC. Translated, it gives CSVASGVGGCTF.

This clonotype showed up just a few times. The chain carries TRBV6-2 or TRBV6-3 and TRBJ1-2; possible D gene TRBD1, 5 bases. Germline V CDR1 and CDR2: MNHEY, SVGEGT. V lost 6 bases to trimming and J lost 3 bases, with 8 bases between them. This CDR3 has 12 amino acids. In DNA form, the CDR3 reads TGTGCCAGCAGCAGGGACGACTATGGCTACACCTTC. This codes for CASSRDDYGYTF.

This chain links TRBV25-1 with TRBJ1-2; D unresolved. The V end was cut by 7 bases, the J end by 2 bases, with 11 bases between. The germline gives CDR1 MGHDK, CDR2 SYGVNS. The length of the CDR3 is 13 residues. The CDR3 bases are TGTGCCAGCAAGCGGGTAATAAACTATGGCTACACCTTC. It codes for CASKRVINYGYTF.

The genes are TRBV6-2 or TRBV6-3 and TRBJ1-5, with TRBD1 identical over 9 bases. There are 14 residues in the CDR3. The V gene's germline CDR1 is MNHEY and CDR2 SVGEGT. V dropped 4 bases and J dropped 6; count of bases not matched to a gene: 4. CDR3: CASSWPGQGQPQHF. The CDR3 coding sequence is TGTGCCAGCAGTTGGCCGGGACAGGGTCAGCCCCAGCATTTT.

CDR3 nucleotides: TGTGCCAGCAGCCCCGGGATCGGGGACCTCCACTTT. This translates into CASSPGIGDLHF. This chain links TRBV7-2 with TRBJ1-6; D is unclear. Germline-derived CDR1 and CDR2 are SGHTA and FQGNSA. V dropped 5 bases and J dropped 15 bases, with 14 bases sitting between them. This CDR3 has 12 amino acids.

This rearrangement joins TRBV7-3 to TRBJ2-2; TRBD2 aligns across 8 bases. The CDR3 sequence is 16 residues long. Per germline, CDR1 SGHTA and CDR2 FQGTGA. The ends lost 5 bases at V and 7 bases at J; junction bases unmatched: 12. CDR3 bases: TGTGCCAGCAGCCTATTCGTAGCGGGAATTGGCGGGGAGCTGTTTTTT. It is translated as CASSLFVAGIGGELFF.

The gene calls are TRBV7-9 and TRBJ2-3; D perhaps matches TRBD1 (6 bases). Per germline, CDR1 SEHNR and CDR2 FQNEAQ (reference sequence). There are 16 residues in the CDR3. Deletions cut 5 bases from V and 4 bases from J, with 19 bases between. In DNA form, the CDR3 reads TGTGCCAGCAGCCCCTCGACAGGATGGGGCGCAGATACGCAGTATTTT. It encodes CASSPSTGWGADTQYF. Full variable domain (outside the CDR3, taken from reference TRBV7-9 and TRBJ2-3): DTGVSQNPRHKITKRGQNVTFRCDPISEHNRLYWYRQTLGQGPEFLTYFQNEAQLEKSRLLSDRFSAERPKGSFSTLEIQRTEQGDSAMYLCASSPSTGWGADTQYFGPGTRLTVL.